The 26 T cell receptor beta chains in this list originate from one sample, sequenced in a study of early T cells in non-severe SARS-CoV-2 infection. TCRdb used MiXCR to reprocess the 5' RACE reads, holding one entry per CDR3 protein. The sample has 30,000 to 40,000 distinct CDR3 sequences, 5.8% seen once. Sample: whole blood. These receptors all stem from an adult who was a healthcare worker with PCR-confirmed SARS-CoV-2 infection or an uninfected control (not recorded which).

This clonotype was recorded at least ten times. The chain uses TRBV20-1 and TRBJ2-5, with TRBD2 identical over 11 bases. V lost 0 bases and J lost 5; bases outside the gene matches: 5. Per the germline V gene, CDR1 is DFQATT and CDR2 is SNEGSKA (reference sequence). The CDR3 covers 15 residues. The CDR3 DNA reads TGCAGTGCTAGAGATAGCGGGGGGGCTATGGAGACCCAGTACTTC. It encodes CSARDSGGAMETQYF.

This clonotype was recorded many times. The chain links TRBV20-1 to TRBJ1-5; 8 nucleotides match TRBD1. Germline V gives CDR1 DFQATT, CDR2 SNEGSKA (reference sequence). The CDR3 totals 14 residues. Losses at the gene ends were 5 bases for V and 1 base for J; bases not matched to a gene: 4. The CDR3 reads CSAYGTGSNQPQHF. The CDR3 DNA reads TGCAGTGCTTACGGGACAGGCAGCAATCAGCCCCAGCATTTT.

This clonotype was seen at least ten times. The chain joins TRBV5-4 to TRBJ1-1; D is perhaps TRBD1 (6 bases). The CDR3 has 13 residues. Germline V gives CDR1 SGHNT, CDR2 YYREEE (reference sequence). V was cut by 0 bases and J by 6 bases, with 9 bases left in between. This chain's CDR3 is CASSLDRAAEAFF. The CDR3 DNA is TGTGCCAGCAGCTTGGACAGGGCGGCTGAAGCTTTCTTT.

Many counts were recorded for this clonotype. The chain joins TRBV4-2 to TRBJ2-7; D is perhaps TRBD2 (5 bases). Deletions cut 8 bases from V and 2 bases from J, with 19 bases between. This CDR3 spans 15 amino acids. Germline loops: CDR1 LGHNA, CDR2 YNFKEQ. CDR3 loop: CASSPNPGSPYEQYF. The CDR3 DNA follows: TGTGCCAGCTCCCCCAATCCGGGGTCCCCCTACGAGCAGTACTTC.

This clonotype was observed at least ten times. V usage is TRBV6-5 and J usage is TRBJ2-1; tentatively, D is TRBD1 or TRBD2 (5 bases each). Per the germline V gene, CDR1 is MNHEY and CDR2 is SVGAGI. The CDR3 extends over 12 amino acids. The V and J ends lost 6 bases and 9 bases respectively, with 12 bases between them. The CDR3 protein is CASSSQRGEQFF. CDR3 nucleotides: TGTGCCAGCAGCTCCCAGAGGGGTGAGCAGTTCTTC.

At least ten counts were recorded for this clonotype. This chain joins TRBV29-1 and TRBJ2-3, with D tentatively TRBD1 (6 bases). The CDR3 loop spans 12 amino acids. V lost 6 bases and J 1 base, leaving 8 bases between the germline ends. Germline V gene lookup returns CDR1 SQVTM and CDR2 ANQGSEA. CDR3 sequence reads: CSVRTGTDTQYF. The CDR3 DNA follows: TGCAGCGTCCGGACAGGCACAGATACGCAGTATTTT.

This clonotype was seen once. Here the CDR3 reads CASRPIGLAGTDTQYF. The CDR3 coding sequence is TGTGCCAGCAGGCCAATCGGACTAGCGGGAACAGATACGCAGTATTTT. This chain joins TRBV12-3 or TRBV12-4 and TRBJ2-3; 12 nucleotides agree with TRBD2. The CDR3 runs 16 residues. J lost 3 bases, V lost 6 bases, and 7 bases had no gene match.

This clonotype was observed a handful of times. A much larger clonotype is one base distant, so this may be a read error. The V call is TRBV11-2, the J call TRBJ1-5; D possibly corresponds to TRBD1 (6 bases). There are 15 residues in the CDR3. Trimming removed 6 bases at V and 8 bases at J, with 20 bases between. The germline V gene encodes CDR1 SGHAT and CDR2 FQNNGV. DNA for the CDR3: TGTGCCAGCAGTAGGACAGCCTTTTCACCGGAGCCCCAGCATTTT. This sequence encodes CASSRTAFSPEPQHF.

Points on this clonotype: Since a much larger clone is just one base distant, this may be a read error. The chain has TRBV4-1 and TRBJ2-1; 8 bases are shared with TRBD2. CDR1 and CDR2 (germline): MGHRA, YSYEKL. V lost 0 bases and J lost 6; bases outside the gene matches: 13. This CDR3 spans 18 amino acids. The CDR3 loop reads CASSQEGVGTSPTNEQFF. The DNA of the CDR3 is TGCGCCAGCAGCCAAGAGGGAGTAGGGACTAGTCCAACCAATGAGCAGTTCTTC.

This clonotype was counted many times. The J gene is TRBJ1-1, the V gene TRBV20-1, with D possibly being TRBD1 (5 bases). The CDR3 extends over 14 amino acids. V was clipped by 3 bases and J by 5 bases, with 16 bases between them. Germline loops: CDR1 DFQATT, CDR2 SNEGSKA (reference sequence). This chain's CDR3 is CSASPTTRGTEAFF. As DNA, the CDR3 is TGCAGTGCTAGCCCGACTACCCGGGGGACTGAAGCTTTCTTT.

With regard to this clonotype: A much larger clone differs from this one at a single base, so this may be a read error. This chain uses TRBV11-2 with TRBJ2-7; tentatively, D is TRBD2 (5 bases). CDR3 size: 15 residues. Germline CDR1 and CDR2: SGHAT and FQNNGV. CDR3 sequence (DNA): TGTGCCAGCGGCTTAGTCGGTAGAGGGATGAGCGAGCAGTACTTC. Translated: CASGLVGRGMSEQYF.

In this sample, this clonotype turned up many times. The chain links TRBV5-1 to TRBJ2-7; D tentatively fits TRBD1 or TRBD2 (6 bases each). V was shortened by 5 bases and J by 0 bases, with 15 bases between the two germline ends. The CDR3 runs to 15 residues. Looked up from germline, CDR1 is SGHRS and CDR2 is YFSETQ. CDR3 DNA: TGCGCCAGCAGGGGACTGGGGGCAGACTCCTACGAGCAGTACTTC. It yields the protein CASRGLGADSYEQYF.

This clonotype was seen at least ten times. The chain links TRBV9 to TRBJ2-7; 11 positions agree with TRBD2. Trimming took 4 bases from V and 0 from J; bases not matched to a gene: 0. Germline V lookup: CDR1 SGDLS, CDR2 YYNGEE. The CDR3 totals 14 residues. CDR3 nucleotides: TGTGCCAGCAGCACTAGCGGGAGCTCCTACGAGCAGTACTTC. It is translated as CASSTSGSSYEQYF.

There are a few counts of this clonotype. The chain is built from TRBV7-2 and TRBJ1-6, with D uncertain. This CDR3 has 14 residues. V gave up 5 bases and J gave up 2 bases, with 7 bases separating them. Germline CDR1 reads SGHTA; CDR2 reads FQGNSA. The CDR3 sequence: CASSLGAYNSPLHF. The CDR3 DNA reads TGTGCCAGCAGCCTGGGAGCCTATAATTCACCCCTCCACTTT. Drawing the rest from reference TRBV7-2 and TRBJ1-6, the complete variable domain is GAGVSQSPSNKVTEKGKDVELRCDPISGHTALYWYRQSLGQGLEFLIYFQGNSAPDKSGLPSDRFSAERTGGSVSTLTIQRTQQEDSAVYLCASSLGAYNSPLHFGNGTRLTVT.

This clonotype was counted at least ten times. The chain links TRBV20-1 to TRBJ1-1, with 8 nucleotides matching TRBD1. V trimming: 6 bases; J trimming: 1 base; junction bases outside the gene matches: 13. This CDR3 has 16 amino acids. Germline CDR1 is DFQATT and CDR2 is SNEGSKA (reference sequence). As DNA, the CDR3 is TGCAGTGCCTTACGACAGGGGAGAGGGAAGAACACTGAAGCTTTCTTT. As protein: CSALRQGRGKNTEAFF.

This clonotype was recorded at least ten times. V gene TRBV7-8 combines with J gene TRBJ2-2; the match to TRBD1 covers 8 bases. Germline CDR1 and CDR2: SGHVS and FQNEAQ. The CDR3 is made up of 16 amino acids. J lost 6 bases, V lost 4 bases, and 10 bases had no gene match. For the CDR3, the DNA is TGTGCCAGCAGCTCCTTTCCGGACAGGGCGGCCGGGGAGCTGTTTTTT. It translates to CASSSFPDRAAGELFF. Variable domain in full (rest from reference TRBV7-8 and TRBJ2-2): GAGVSQSPRYKVAKRGQDVALRCDPISGHVSLFWYQQALGQGPEFLTYFQNEAQLDKSGLPSDRFFAERPEGSVSTLKIQRTQQEDSAVYLCASSSFPDRAAGELFFGEGSRLTVL.

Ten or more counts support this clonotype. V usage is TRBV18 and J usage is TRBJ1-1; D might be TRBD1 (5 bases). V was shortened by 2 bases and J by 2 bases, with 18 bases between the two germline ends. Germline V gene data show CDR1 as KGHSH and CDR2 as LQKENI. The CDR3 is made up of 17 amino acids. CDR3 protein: CASSPFPTRQLNTEAFF. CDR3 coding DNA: TGTGCCAGCTCACCATTTCCCACACGACAGCTTAACACTGAAGCTTTCTTT. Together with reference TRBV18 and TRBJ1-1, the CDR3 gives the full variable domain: NAGVMQNPRHLVRRRGQEARLRCSPMKGHSHVYWYRQLPEEGLKFMVYLQKENIIDESGMPKERFSAEFPKEGPSILRIQQVVRGDSAAYFCASSPFPTRQLNTEAFFGQGTRLTVV.

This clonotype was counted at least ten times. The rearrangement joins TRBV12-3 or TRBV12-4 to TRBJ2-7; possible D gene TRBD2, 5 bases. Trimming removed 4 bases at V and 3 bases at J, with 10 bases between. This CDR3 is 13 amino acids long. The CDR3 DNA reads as TGTGCCAGCAGTTATGGACTGAACTACGAGCAGTACTTC. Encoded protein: CASSYGLNYEQYF.

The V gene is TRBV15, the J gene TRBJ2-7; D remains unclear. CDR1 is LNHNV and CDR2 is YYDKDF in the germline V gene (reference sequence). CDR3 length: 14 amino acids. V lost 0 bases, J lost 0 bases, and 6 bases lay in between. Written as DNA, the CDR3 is TGTGCCACCAGCAGAGAAGGTAACTCCTACGAGCAGTACTTC. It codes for CATSREGNSYEQYF.

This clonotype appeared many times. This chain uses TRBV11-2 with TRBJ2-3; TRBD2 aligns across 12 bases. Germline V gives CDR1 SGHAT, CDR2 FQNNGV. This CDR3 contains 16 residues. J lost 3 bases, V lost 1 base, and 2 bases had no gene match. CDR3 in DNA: TGTGCCAGCAGCTTAGTACTAGCGGGAGGTACAGATACGCAGTATTTT. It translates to CASSLVLAGGTDTQYF. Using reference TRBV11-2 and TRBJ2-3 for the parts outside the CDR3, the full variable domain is EAGVAQSPRYKIIEKRQSVAFWCNPISGHATLYWYQQILGQGPKLLIQFQNNGVVDDSQLPKDRFSAERLKGVDSTLKIQPAKLEDSAVYLCASSLVLAGGTDTQYFGPGTRLTVL.

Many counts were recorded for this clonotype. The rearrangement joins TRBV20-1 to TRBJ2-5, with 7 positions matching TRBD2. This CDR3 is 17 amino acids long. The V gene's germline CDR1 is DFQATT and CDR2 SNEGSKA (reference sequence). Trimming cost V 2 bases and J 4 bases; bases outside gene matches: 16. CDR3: CSARRPAGILTLETQYF. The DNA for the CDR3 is TGCAGTGCTAGAAGGCCAGCGGGGATCCTAACGTTAGAGACCCAGTACTTC.

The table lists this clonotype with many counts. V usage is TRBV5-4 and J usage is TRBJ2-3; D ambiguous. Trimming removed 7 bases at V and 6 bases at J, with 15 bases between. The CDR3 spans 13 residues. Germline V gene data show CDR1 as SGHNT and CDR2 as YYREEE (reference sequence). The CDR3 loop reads CASSRRSRDTQYF. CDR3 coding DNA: TGTGCCAGCTCCCGACGGAGTCGGGATACGCAGTATTTT.

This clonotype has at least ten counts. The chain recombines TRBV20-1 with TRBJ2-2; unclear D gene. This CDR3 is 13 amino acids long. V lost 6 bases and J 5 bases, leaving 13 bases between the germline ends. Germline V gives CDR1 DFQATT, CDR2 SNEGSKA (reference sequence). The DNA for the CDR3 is TGCAGTGCCCCCCGGTCAGGAACCGGGGAGCTGTTTTTT. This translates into CSAPRSGTGELFF.

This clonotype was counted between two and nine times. CDR3 loop: CASRPITFVTRDEKLFF. The CDR3 DNA is TGCGCCAGCCGTCCGATAACGTTTGTAACACGGGATGAAAAACTGTTTTTT. The J gene is TRBJ1-4, the V gene TRBV4-1; D gene uncertain. CDR3 length: 17 residues. Germline V gene data show CDR1 as MGHRA and CDR2 as YSYEKL. V lost 8 bases, J lost 6 bases, and 25 bases lay in between.

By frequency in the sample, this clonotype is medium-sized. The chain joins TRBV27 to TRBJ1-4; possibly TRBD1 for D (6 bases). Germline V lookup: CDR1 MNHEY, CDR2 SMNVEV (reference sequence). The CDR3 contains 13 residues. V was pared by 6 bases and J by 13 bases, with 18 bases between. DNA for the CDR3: TGTGCCAGCAGCACAGCCAGGGGAGCCGTACTGTTTTTT. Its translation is CASSTARGAVLFF.

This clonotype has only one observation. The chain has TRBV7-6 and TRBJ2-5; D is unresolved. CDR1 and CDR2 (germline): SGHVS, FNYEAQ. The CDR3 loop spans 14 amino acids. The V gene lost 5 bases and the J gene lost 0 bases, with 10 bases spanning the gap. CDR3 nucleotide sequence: TGTGCCAGCAGCCGTCGGAGCGACCAAGAGACCCAGTACTTC. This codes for CASSRRSDQETQYF.